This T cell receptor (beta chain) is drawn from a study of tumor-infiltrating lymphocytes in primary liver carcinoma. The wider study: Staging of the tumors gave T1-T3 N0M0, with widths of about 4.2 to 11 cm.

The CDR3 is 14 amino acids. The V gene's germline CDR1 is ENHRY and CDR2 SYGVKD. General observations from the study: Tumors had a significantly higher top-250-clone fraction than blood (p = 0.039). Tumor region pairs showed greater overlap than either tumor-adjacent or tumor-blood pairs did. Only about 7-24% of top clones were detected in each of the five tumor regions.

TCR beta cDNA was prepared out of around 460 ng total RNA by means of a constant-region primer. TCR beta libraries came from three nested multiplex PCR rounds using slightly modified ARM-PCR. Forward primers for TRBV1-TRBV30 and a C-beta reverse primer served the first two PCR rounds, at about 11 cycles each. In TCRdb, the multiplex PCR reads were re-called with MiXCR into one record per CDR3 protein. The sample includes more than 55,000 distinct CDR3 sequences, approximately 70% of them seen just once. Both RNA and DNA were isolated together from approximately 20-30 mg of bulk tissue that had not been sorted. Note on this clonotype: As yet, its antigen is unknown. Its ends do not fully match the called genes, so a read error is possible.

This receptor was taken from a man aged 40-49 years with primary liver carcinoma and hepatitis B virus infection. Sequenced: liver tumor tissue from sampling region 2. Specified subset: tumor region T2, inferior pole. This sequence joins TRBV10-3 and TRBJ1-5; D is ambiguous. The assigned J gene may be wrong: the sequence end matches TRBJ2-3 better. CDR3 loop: CAISEYEGDQPQYF. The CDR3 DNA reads TGTGCAATCAGTGAGTATGAAGGCGATCAGCCCCAGTATTTT.